The sequence of this T cell receptor (beta chain) was determined in a study of Ad26.COV2.S vaccination and SARS-CoV-2 variants. Background on the study: Into the muscle, Ad26.COV2.S was dosed once or twice, 56 days apart.

The protocol was immunoSEQ multiplex PCR, while the TCRdb copy is restricted to in-frame clones and leaves out a portion. Here the sample spans hundreds of thousands of clones, around 90% being singletons. Study-level findings and limits: It is possible that the TCR breadth and depth analyses underestimated the total T cell responses.

The treatment: some 20 received Ad26.COV2.S at low or high dose, single or two shots; five or six received placebo; per-sample allocation not given. Day 63 following the first vaccine or placebo injection was when the samples were taken. With 2 bases removed from V and 4 bases from J, the gap between germline ends came to 11 bases. The CDR3 runs 14 residues. The germline V gene has CDR1 LGHNA and CDR2 YNFKEQ. As regards this clone: What it recognizes is unknown.

This chain joins TRBV4-2 and TRBJ1-2; D is perhaps TRBD1 (6 bases). This clonotype was sampled from a person aged 18-60 years who received the Ad26.COV2.S COVID-19 vaccine or a placebo. The source was peripheral blood, collected in a trial of Ad26.COV2.S vaccine versus placebo. The CDR3 nucleotides are TGTGCCAGCAGCCAATCTCAGGGGATCTATGGCTACACCTTC. Its translation: CASSQSQGIYGYTF.